This T cell receptor beta chain is from a study of CD4 T cells in relation to SARS-CoV-2 and coronaviruses. Losses at the gene ends were 4 bases for V and 5 bases for J; bases not matched to a gene: 13. The CDR3 has 16 amino acids. From germline, CDR1 is SGHNT and CDR2 YYREEE (reference sequence). Assay: immunoSEQ multiplex PCR; the TCRdb copy retains only in-frame clones and omits some. This sample yields 50,000 to 70,000 clones, of which roughly nine tenths are seen a single time; 0.3% to 0.5% belongs to the top ten. The chain carries TRBV5-4 and TRBJ2-5; TRBD2 aligns across 8 bases. This receptor was taken from an adult with COVID-19. Sequenced sample: naive CD4+ T cells from PBMCs. Subset here: naive CD4+ T cells isolated by negative enrichment. CDR3 residues: CASSPGTSRTVETQYF. Here the CDR3 DNA reads TGTGCCAGCAGCCCGGGGACTAGTCGGACGGTGGAGACCCAGTACTTC.